Included here is one T cell receptor (beta chain) sequence, with context. This sample was included in a study of PD-1 blockade in classical Hodgkin lymphoma. The CDR3 contains 20 residues. Germline V gene lookup returns CDR1 LGHNA and CDR2 YSLEER. The junction had 18 bases not matched to a gene; V was cut back by 4 bases and J by 1 base. Clones were read by immunoSEQ multiplex PCR, and TCRdb kept only the in-frame ones, dropping some. The table records 20,000 to 25,000 clones, around 65% of them present only once. Every patient was affected by relapse after autologous stem cell transplantation, while exposure to brentuximab vedotin was not uniform.

V and J are TRBV4-3 and TRBJ2-3; 9 nucleotides match TRBD2. This clonotype was sampled from a human donor with classical Hodgkin lymphoma. This material consisted of peripheral blood mononuclear cells (PBMCs), taken at baseline. CDR3 sequence: CASSRSSGSGRSLGTDTQYF. The CDR3 DNA sequence: TGCGCCAGCAGCCGATCCTCAGGGAGCGGGAGGTCTTTGGGCACAGATACGCAGTATTTT.